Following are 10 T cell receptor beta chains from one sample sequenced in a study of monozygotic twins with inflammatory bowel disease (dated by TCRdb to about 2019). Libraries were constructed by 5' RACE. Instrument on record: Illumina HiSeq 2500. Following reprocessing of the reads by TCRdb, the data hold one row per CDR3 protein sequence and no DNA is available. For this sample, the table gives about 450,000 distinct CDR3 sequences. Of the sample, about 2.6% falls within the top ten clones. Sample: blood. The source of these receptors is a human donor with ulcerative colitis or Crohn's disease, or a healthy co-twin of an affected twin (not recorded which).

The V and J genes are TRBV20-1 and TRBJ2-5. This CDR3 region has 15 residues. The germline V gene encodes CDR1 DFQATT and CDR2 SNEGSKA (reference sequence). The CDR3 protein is CSARELTSGKETQYF.

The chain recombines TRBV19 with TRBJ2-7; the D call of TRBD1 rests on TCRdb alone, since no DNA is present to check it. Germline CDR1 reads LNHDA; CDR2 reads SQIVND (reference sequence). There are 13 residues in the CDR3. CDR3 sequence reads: CATEQGRRYEQYF. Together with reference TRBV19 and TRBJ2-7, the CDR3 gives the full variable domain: DGGITQSPKYLFRKEGQNVTLSCEQNLNHDAMYWYRQDPGQGLRLIYYSQIVNDFQKGDIAEGYSVSREKKESFPLTVTSAQKNPTAFYLCATEQGRRYEQYFGPGTRLTVT.

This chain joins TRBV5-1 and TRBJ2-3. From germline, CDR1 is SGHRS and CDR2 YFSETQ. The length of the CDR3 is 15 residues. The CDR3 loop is CASSLYKEITDTQYF. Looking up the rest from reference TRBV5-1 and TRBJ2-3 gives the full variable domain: KAGVTQTPRYLIKTRGQQVTLSCSPISGHRSVSWYQQTPGQGLQFLFEYFSETQRNKGNFPGRFSGRQFSNSRSEMNVSTLELGDSALYLCASSLYKEITDTQYFGPGTRLTVL.

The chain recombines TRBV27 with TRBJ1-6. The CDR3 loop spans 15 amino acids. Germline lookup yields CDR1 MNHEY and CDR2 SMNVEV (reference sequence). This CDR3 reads CASSFAGPVNSPLHF.

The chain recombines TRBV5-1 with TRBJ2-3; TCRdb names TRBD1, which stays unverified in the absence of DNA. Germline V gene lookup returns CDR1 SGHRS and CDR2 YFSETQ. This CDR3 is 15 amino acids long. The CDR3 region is CASSLGRGGEDTQYF. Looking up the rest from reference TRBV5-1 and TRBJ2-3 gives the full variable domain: KAGVTQTPRYLIKTRGQQVTLSCSPISGHRSVSWYQQTPGQGLQFLFEYFSETQRNKGNFPGRFSGRQFSNSRSEMNVSTLELGDSALYLCASSLGRGGEDTQYFGPGTRLTVL.

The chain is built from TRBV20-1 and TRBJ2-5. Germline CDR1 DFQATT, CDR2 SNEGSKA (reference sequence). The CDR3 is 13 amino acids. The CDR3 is CSATDRLQETQYF.

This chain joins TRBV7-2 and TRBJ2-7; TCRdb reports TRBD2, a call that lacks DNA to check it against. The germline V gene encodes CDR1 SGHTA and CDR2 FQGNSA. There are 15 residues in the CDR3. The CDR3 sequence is CASSKGTSGSYEQYF.

CDR3 in amino acids: CASSFGGSRTGELFF. The chain is built from TRBV7-9 and TRBJ2-2; TCRdb reports TRBD2, a call that lacks DNA to check it against. The germline gives CDR1 SEHNR, CDR2 FQNEAQ (reference sequence). The CDR3 extends over 15 amino acids.

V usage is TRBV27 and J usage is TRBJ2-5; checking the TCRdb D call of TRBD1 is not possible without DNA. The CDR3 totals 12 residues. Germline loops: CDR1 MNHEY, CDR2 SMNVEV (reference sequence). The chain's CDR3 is CASSSGFETQYF.

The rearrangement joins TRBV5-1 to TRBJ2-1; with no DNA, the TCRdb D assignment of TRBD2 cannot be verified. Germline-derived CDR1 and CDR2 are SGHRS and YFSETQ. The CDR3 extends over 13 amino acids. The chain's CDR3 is CASGGLAGKEQFF.